The clone carrying this T cell receptor beta chain was detected only once. V was shortened by 4 bases and J by 0 bases, with 10 bases between the two germline ends. The germline V gene has CDR1 WNHNN and CDR2 SYGVQD (reference sequence). CDR3 length: 14 residues. These data are taken from a study of T cells in Graves' hyperthyroidism and ophthalmopathy. Using RNA transcripts as the source, TCR beta CDR3 regions were amplified. The HTBI primer set drove a first-round RT-PCR of the TCR CDR3. TCRdb re-called the multiplex PCR reads with MiXCR, one entry per CDR3 protein. The table includes some 460,000 distinct CDR3 sequences, roughly 14% detected once.

This receptor was taken from a woman younger than 30 with Graves' hyperthyroidism. The rearrangement links TRBV10-1 to TRBJ2-7, with D unclear. The sequenced sample was blood. The CDR3: CASSVPRHSYEQYF. CDR3 bases: TGCGCCAGCAGTGTTCCAAGGCACTCCTACGAGCAGTACTTC.